The subject of this entry is one T cell receptor (beta chain). The sample belongs to a study of blood T cell repertoires in COVID-19. Study as a whole: Spain, Italy and the United States supplied samples that represented acute and convalescent COVID-19. Sources were T cells, B-cell-depleted T cells, or PBMCs; the material itself was cDNA or gDNA.

Per the authors' pipeline: Amplification from reference gene primers served as the basis for estimated nucleated cell counts. Assay: immunoSEQ multiplex PCR; the TCRdb copy retains only in-frame clones and omits some. The D gene and trimming were derived from the DNA, and the V and J assignments and clone size from that table. This table has 120,000 to 150,000 clones, around 84% appearing once. The CDR3 extends over 12 amino acids. CDR1 and CDR2 from the germline V gene are LNHDA and SQIVND (reference sequence). Trimming pared 6 bases from V and 6 bases from J, leaving 9 bases between. The receptor was isolated from a woman in her fifties or sixties with acute or convalescent COVID-19. This rearrangement joins TRBV19 to TRBJ2-1; possible D gene TRBD1, 6 bases. The sequencing sample was made of peripheral blood. This CDR3 reads CASRTDSNEQFF. CDR3 nucleotides: TGTGCCAGTAGGACGGACAGCAATGAGCAGTTCTTC. The entire variable domain, with the rest obtained from reference TRBV19 and TRBJ2-1, is as follows: DGGITQSPKYLFRKEGQNVTLSCEQNLNHDAMYWYRQDPGQGLRLIYYSQIVNDFQKGDIAEGYSVSREKKESFPLTVTSAQKNPTAFYLCASRTDSNEQFFGPGTRLTVL.